A single sample is the source of the 10 T cell receptor beta chains below, sequenced in a study of T cells in women clearing cervical HPV infection. Generated by immunoSEQ multiplex PCR, the TCRdb table keeps only in-frame clones and is missing some. This table lists more than 45,000 clones. Sequenced: blood buffy coat. The receptors originated from a woman aged 18-69 years with a cervical HPV16 infection that either progressed to CIN3+ or cleared (not recorded which).

As for this clone: Sequencing ends 3 residues short of the CDR3 end; the germline J gene provides the rest. The rearrangement uses TRBV20-1 and TRBJ2-7, with TRBD1 identical over 7 bases. There are 12 residues in the CDR3. The germline V gene has CDR1 DFQATT and CDR2 SNEGSKA (reference sequence). With 6 bases clipped from V and 6 bases from J, the junction kept 8 bases outside the gene matches. The covered CDR3 bases are TGCAGTGCCGGAGTGACAGGGATCGAG. This encodes CSAGVTGIE. The complete CDR3 sequence is CSAGVTGIEQYF.

For this clone: Read sequence stops 3 residues before the CDR3 end, and the germline J gene provides the missing end. V and J are TRBV18 and TRBJ2-7; 8 bases are shared with TRBD1. Looked up from germline, CDR1 is KGHSH and CDR2 is LQKENI. The CDR3 runs 14 residues. V was clipped by 8 bases and J by 0 bases; unmatched bases: 6. CDR3 in amino acids: CASAQDRASYEQYF. The DNA read from the CDR3 is TGTGCCAGCGCACAGGACAGGGCCTCCTACGAG.

Regarding this clone: The read halts 3 residues ahead of the CDR3 end, with the missing end drawn from the germline J gene. The V call is TRBV2, the J call TRBJ1-2, with D uncertain. Between the trimmed V and J ends, which lost 7 bases and 1 base, there was a span of 10 bases. This CDR3 has 13 amino acids. Germline V CDR1 and CDR2: SNHLY, FYNNEI. The CDR3 DNA, read in part, is TGTGCCAGCACCCTTCGCGATAACTATGGC. Its protein product is CASTLRDNYG. The whole CDR3 protein is CASTLRDNYGYTF. The full variable domain, completed using reference TRBV2 and TRBJ1-2, is EPEVTQTPSHQVTQMGQEVILRCVPISNHLYFYWYRQILGQKVEFLVSFYNNEISEKSEIFDDQFSVERPDGSNFTLKIRSTKLEDSAMYFCASTLRDNYGYTFGSGTRLTVV.

About this clone: The read halts 3 residues ahead of the CDR3 end, with the missing end drawn from the germline J gene. V gene TRBV7-3 combines with J gene TRBJ1-1, with TRBD1 identical over 7 bases. V was clipped by 1 base and J by 6 bases; unmatched bases: 11. Germline V gives CDR1 SGHTA, CDR2 FQGTGA. This CDR3 region has 16 residues. The CDR3 here is CASSLKFGGGRAEAFF. CDR3 DNA, as far as it was read: TGTGCCAGCAGCTTAAAATTTGGAGGGGGCCGCGCTGAA.

As to this clone: Read coverage stops 3 residues before the CDR3 terminus; the germline J gene supplies the remainder. This chain joins TRBV4-1 and TRBJ2-3; TRBD1 aligns across 9 bases. The CDR3 totals 15 residues. The junction had 3 bases not matched to a gene; V was cut back by 2 bases and J by 3 bases. Looked up from germline, CDR1 is MGHRA and CDR2 is YSYEKL. CDR3 sequence reads: CASSQHGTGTDTQYF. The CDR3 bases that were read are TGCGCCAGCAGCCAACACGGGACAGGGACAGATACG.

On this clone itself: The CDR3 end lies 3 residues beyond the end of the read and is filled in from the germline J gene. V and J are TRBV27 and TRBJ2-3, with D possibly matching TRBD2 (6 bases). From germline, CDR1 is MNHEY and CDR2 SMNVEV (reference sequence). V gave up 1 base and J gave up 4 bases, with 15 bases separating them. This CDR3 is 16 amino acids long. CDR3 amino acids: CASSLYRSERADTQYF. Incomplete CDR3 DNA: TGTGCCAGCAGTTTATATCGCAGCGAGCGGGCAGATACG.

For this clone: The CDR3 extends 3 residues past the end of the read, so its final part is completed from the germline J gene. The rearrangement joins TRBV29-1 to TRBJ2-3, with a possible D match to TRBD2 (6 bases). From germline, CDR1 is SQVTM and CDR2 ANQGSEA. Trimming stripped 4 bases from V and 2 bases from J, with 10 bases between. The CDR3 has 13 residues. This CDR3 reads CSVGLGNTDTQYF. The CDR3 bases that were read are TGCAGCGTTGGACTAGGGAACACAGATACG.

As concerns this clone: From the germline J gene comes the end of the CDR3, since the read stops 3 residues before it. The chain employs TRBV5-1 and TRBJ1-3, with D uncertain. V was clipped by 2 bases and J by 4 bases, with 7 bases between them. The CDR3 contains 13 residues. Germline loops: CDR1 SGHRS, CDR2 YFSETQ. The DNA read from the CDR3 is TGCGCCAGCAGCTTAGGAGGGGGAAACACC. Translating gives CASSLGGGNT. The complete CDR3 protein is CASSLGGGNTIYF.

Turning to this clone: From the germline J gene comes the end of the CDR3, since the read stops 3 residues before it. The chain employs TRBV29-1 and TRBJ2-7; a weak D match, TRBD1 (6 bases). CDR1 and CDR2 (germline): SQVTM, ANQGSEA. The CDR3 contains 13 residues. Trimming pared 5 bases from V and 5 bases from J, leaving 16 bases between. CDR3 in amino acids: CSVWRQGSDEQYF. The CDR3 bases that were read are TGCAGCGTTTGGCGGCAGGGGAGTGACGAG.

As regards this clone: The CDR3 end lies 3 residues beyond the end of the read and is filled in from the germline J gene. The sample has other DNA sequences that encode this CDR3 too. The V gene is TRBV5-1, the J gene TRBJ2-3; 8 nucleotides line up with TRBD1. Losses at the gene ends were 3 bases for V and 4 bases for J; bases not matched to a gene: 4. The length of the CDR3 is 14 residues. Germline loops: CDR1 SGHRS, CDR2 YFSETQ. The part of the CDR3 DNA that was read is TGCGCCAGCAGCTCACAACAGGGGGCAGATACG. Translated: CASSSQQGADT. The entire CDR3 is CASSSQQGADTQYF.